A single sample is the source of the 24 T cell receptor beta chains below, sequenced in a study of blood T cell repertoires in COVID-19. Repertoires were generated with immunoSEQ multiplex PCR, while TCRdb's copy carries only in-frame clones and drops some. The data contain hundreds of thousands of clones, 85% of them singletons. The source material was peripheral blood. These receptors were obtained from a woman between 18 and 29 years old with acute or convalescent COVID-19.

V is TRBV2 and J is TRBJ2-2, with TRBD2 matching 14 bases. The germline gives CDR1 SNHLY, CDR2 FYNNEI. V lost 6 bases to trimming and J lost 6 bases; unmatched junction nucleotides: 6. The CDR3 loop spans 16 amino acids. The CDR3 region is CASSDRLAGGAGELFF. In DNA form, the CDR3 reads TGTGCCAGCAGCGACCGACTAGCGGGGGGGGCCGGGGAGCTGTTTTTT.

The chain is built from TRBV7-9 and TRBJ1-1, with 7 bases that match TRBD1. The CDR3 runs 12 residues. V lost 3 bases and J lost 10; bases outside the gene matches: 5. Germline lookup yields CDR1 SEHNR and CDR2 FQNEAQ (reference sequence). The CDR3 bases are TGTGCCAGCAGCTTCGACAGGGACAGAGCTTTCTTT. Its translation: CASSFDRDRAFF.

The genes are TRBV6-5 and TRBJ2-1; TRBD2 agrees at 7 bases. Losses at the gene ends were 0 bases for V and 2 bases for J; bases not matched to a gene: 1. This CDR3 spans 15 amino acids. Germline loops: CDR1 MNHEY, CDR2 SVGAGI. This CDR3 is CASSYSGLPYNEQFF. The CDR3 bases are TGTGCCAGCAGTTACTCGGGACTACCCTACAATGAGCAGTTCTTC.

The J gene is TRBJ1-6, the V gene TRBV7-9; TRBD1 matches 8 bases. Germline V lookup: CDR1 SEHNR, CDR2 FQNEAQ (reference sequence). The CDR3 is 15 residues long. V was pared by 4 bases and J by 7 bases, with 6 bases of the junction left unmatched. The DNA for the CDR3 is TGTGCCAGCAGCTCTCCTGGACAGGGCAATTCACCCCTCCACTTT. This encodes CASSSPGQGNSPLHF.

The chain is built from TRBV7-6 and TRBJ2-5, with unresolved D. This CDR3 has 15 amino acids. V lost 1 base and J lost 5, with 14 bases in between. Germline V lookup: CDR1 SGHVS, CDR2 FNYEAQ. CDR3 amino acids: CASSLGGGLGETQYF. CDR3 nucleotides: TGTGCCAGCAGCTTAGGAGGCGGCCTCGGCGAGACCCAGTACTTC.

V and J are TRBV27 and TRBJ1-1; D possibly corresponds to TRBD1 (6 bases). Germline V lookup: CDR1 MNHEY, CDR2 SMNVEV (reference sequence). V lost 5 bases and J 0 bases, leaving 13 bases between the germline ends. The CDR3 is made up of 15 amino acids. The CDR3 DNA reads as TGTGCCAGCAGTATCTCGACAGGCCTGAACACTGAAGCTTTCTTT. It encodes CASSISTGLNTEAFF.

This clone was picked up a small number of times. This chain uses TRBV18 with TRBJ1-2; 7 nucleotides align to TRBD1. Germline V lookup: CDR1 KGHSH, CDR2 LQKENI. V was clipped by 6 bases and J by 8 bases; unmatched bases: 6. CDR3 size: 12 residues. CDR3 loop: CASSDRAEGYTF. Here the CDR3 DNA reads TGTGCCAGCTCCGACAGGGCGGAAGGCTACACCTTC.

This chain links TRBV2 with TRBJ1-1; 9 bases align to TRBD1. Per germline, CDR1 SNHLY and CDR2 FYNNEI. The CDR3 covers 16 residues. J was trimmed by 2 bases and V by 5 bases; bases with no gene match: 9. In DNA, the CDR3 is TGTGCCAGCAGTCCACAGGGGGCCGCCGGTAACACTGAAGCTTTCTTT. It translates to CASSPQGAAGNTEAFF.

The table lists this clone with many counts. The chain joins TRBV6-4 to TRBJ2-3; D is possibly TRBD2 (5 bases). Germline loops: CDR1 MRHNA, CDR2 SNTAGT. The CDR3 contains 15 residues. Trimming took off 5 bases at V and 0 bases at J, with 12 bases between the two ends. CDR3 DNA: TGTGCCAGCAGTCTAGCACACACTAGCACAGATACGCAGTATTTT. Translated: CASSLAHTSTDTQYF.

This clone has just a few counts. The chain joins TRBV10-2 to TRBJ1-5, with 9 bases that match TRBD1. V gave up 2 bases and J gave up 6 bases; unmatched junction bases: 5. CDR1 is WSHSY and CDR2 is SAAADI in the germline V gene. The CDR3 is 15 amino acids. This CDR3 reads CASSETGGATQPQHF. The CDR3 DNA reads TGCGCCAGCAGTGAGACAGGGGGCGCGACTCAGCCCCAGCATTTT.

This rearrangement joins TRBV3-1 (or the pseudogene TRBV3-2) to TRBJ1-3, with no clear D. CDR3 length equals 15 residues. Trimming left V 4 bases short and J 4 bases short, with 14 bases between. In germline, CDR1 is LGHDT, CDR2 YNNKEL (reference sequence). The CDR3 loop is CASSPSWEAGNTIYF. In DNA, the CDR3 is TGTGCCAGCAGCCCATCCTGGGAGGCGGGAAACACCATATATTTT.

The chain couples TRBV5-1 to TRBJ2-7; 7 nucleotides agree with TRBD2. This CDR3 is 15 amino acids long. V shed 4 bases, J shed 3 bases, and the junction held 10 bases outside the gene matches. CDR1 SGHRS and CDR2 YFSETQ come from the germline V gene. CDR3 amino acids: CASSLRTSTVYEQYF. CDR3 coding DNA: TGCGCCAGCAGCCTCCGGACTAGTACCGTCTACGAGCAGTACTTC.

The chain is built from TRBV10-2 and TRBJ1-4; D unclear. Germline values: CDR1 WSHSY, CDR2 SAAADI. There are 12 residues in the CDR3. Trimming left V 1 base short and J 14 bases short, with 11 bases between. The CDR3 coding sequence is TGCGCCAGCAGTGAGTTGTACAGAAGTCTGTTTTTT. Residues: CASSELYRSLFF.

The chain combines TRBV20-1 with TRBJ2-1; TRBD1 agrees at 8 bases. The CDR3 contains 11 residues. Germline V gene data show CDR1 as DFQATT and CDR2 as SNEGSKA (reference sequence). After removal of 6 bases from V and 9 bases from J, the junction contained 4 bases not matched to a gene. Written as DNA, the CDR3 is TGCAGTGCAAGGGACAGGTCTGAGCAGTTCTTC. Translating it yields CSARDRSEQFF.

The J gene is TRBJ2-3, the V gene TRBV19, with TRBD1 matching 9 bases. CDR1 LNHDA and CDR2 SQIVND come from the germline V gene (reference sequence). The CDR3 runs to 14 residues. Trimming took 5 bases from V and 4 from J; bases not matched to a gene: 4. The CDR3, as DNA: TGTGCCAGTAGTCGGGACAGGGTGCCAGATACGCAGTATTTT. Its protein is CASSRDRVPDTQYF.

In this sample, this clone turned up a few times. J is TRBJ1-5 and V is TRBV5-1; 8 nucleotides line up with TRBD1. V trimming: 2 bases; J trimming: 2 bases; junction bases outside the gene matches: 3. CDR3 length: 15 residues. Germline CDR1 reads SGHRS; CDR2 reads YFSETQ. CDR3 nucleotide sequence: TGCGCCAGCAGCTTCACAGGGGGGGGCAATCAGCCCCAGCATTTT. Translating it yields CASSFTGGGNQPQHF.

This clone turned up a few times. This chain uses TRBV5-1 with TRBJ2-3; no firm D call. V was pared by 4 bases and J by 3 bases, with 9 bases between. CDR1 SGHRS and CDR2 YFSETQ come from the germline V gene. The CDR3 has 13 residues. CDR3 nucleotides: TGCGCCAGCAGCGAGAAGTTAACAGATACGCAGTATTTT. Translation: CASSEKLTDTQYF.

This clone was seen more than once but under ten times. The chain recombines TRBV6-5 with TRBJ2-7, with 7 bases matching TRBD2. Trimming took 3 bases from V and 4 from J; bases not matched to a gene: 6. The germline gives CDR1 MNHEY, CDR2 SVGAGI. The CDR3 contains 14 residues. CDR3 bases: TGTGCCAGCAGTTATCGCGGGGGAGGGTACGAGCAGTACTTC. It encodes CASSYRGGGYEQYF.

V is TRBV2 and J is TRBJ2-3, with 8 bases identical to TRBD2. In germline, CDR1 is SNHLY, CDR2 FYNNEI. This CDR3 comprises 14 residues. The V gene end was trimmed by 8 bases and the J gene end by 0 bases; junction bases not matched to a gene: 4. CDR3 sequence (DNA): TGTGCCAGCTTTAGCGGGGAGAGCACAGATACGCAGTATTTT. As protein: CASFSGESTDTQYF.

The chain has TRBV28 and TRBJ2-5; D may be TRBD2 (5 bases). V dropped 2 bases and J dropped 5 bases, with 12 bases sitting between them. The CDR3 is 14 amino acids. From germline, CDR1 is MDHEN and CDR2 SYDVKM. CDR3 loop: CASSLIGSGETQYF. The CDR3 nucleotides read TGTGCCAGCAGTTTAATAGGGAGCGGTGAGACCCAGTACTTC.

The J gene is TRBJ2-1, the V gene TRBV10-1; 8 bases align to TRBD1. The CDR3 covers 15 residues. J was trimmed by 6 bases and V by 2 bases; bases with no gene match: 6. Germline V gives CDR1 WNHNN, CDR2 SYGVQD (reference sequence). The CDR3 reads CASSEQQGGTNEQFF. As DNA, the CDR3 is TGCGCCAGCAGTGAGCAACAGGGGGGTACCAATGAGCAGTTCTTC.

A single count supports this clone. The chain couples TRBV4-1 to TRBJ1-6, with TRBD1 identical over 9 bases. Germline CDR1 reads MGHRA; CDR2 reads YSYEKL. Trimming at V came to 0 bases and at J to 9 bases, leaving 3 bases not matched to a gene. The CDR3 consists of 15 residues. CDR3 amino acids: CASSQEMGQGSPLHF. Here the CDR3 DNA reads TGCGCCAGCAGCCAAGAAATGGGACAGGGTTCACCCCTCCACTTT.

The J gene is TRBJ2-3, the V gene TRBV19; 11 bases line up with TRBD2. The CDR3 runs 18 residues. Germline lookup yields CDR1 LNHDA and CDR2 SQIVND (reference sequence). Unmatched junction bases numbered 12, after V lost 4 bases and J lost 3 bases. The CDR3 loop is CASSTSSPSGGPTDTQYF. CDR3 sequence (DNA): TGTGCCAGTAGTACTTCCAGTCCTAGCGGGGGGCCGACAGATACGCAGTATTTT. The full variable domain, in which reference TRBV19 and TRBJ2-3 provide the parts outside the CDR3, is DGGITQSPKYLFRKEGQNVTLSCEQNLNHDAMYWYRQDPGQGLRLIYYSQIVNDFQKGDIAEGYSVSREKKESFPLTVTSAQKNPTAFYLCASSTSSPSGGPTDTQYFGPGTRLTVL.

V gene TRBV5-1 combines with J gene TRBJ2-5; the D gene is possibly TRBD2 (6 bases). The CDR3 consists of 14 residues. Per the germline V gene, CDR1 is SGHRS and CDR2 is YFSETQ. V lost 0 bases, J lost 5 bases, and 11 bases lay in between. CDR3 coding DNA: TGCGCCAGCAGCTTGGAAGCGGGTTATGAGACCCAGTACTTC. It is translated as CASSLEAGYETQYF.